This is a list of T cell receptor beta chains from one sample in a study of blood T cell repertoires in COVID-19. Data came from immunoSEQ multiplex PCR; TCRdb stores just in-frame clones and leaves some out. The sample records some 100,000 clones, around nine tenths being singletons. Sequenced: peripheral blood. The receptors originated from a man between 65 and 80 years old with acute or convalescent COVID-19. CDR3s include the opening cysteine and the closing phenylalanine or tryptophan. The order of the fields is V gene, D gene, J gene, CDR3 DNA, CDR3 protein. A D gene is named only where the DNA matches it firmly.

TRBV30,TRBD1,TRBJ1-2,TGTGCCTGGAGCCCAGGGGGCTGGGGCTACACCTTC,CAWSPGGWGYTF
TRBV24-1,TRBD1,TRBJ1-6,TGTGCCACCAGTGACTCCGGGACAGGGGTGGGGTCACCCCTCCACTTT,CATSDSGTGVGSPLHF
TRBV15,TRBD1,TRBJ1-4,TGTGCCACCAGCAGGACAGGGTTTCCTAATGAAAAACTGTTTTTT,CATSRTGFPNEKLFF
TRBV9,TRBD2,TRBJ2-7,TGTGCCAGCAGCGTAGACGGGAGGGCCGGGAACGAGCAGTACTTC,CASSVDGRAGNEQYF
TRBV19,-,TRBJ1-5,TGTGCCAGTTCCTCCGGGTGGGGCCGGTGGAATCAGCCCCAGCATTTT,CASSSGWGRWNQPQHF
TRBV10-2,-,TRBJ1-2,TGCGCCAGCAGTGAGTCGATCATCTCGACAACTAACTATGGCTACACCTTC,CASSESIISTTNYGYTF
TRBV6-2/TRBV6-3,-,TRBJ1-2,TGTGCCAGCAGTTATTCGGACTACTATGGCTACACCTTC,CASSYSDYYGYTF
TRBV12-2,-,TRBJ1-1,TGTGCAAGTCGCTTAGCCAGAGAGGGGGCACAAGCTTTCTTT,CASRLAREGAQAFF
TRBV7-9,-,TRBJ1-3,TGTGCCAGCAGCTTCCTCCAGGGGAGCTCTGGAAACACCATATATTTT,CASSFLQGSSGNTIYF
TRBV9,-,TRBJ2-2,TGTGCCAGCGGCTCGCGGACGAACACCGGGGAGCTGTTTTTT,CASGSRTNTGELFF